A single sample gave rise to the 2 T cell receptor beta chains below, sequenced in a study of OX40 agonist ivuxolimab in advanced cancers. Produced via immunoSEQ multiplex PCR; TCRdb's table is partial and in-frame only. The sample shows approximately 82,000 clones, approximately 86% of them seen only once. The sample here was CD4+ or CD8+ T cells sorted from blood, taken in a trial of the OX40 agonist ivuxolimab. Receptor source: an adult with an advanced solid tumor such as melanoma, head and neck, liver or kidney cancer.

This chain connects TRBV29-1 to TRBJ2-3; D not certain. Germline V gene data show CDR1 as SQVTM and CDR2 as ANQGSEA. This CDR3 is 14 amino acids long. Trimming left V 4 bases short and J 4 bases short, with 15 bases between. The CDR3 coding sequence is TGCAGCGTTGTTCCCCCAGGTTTCGCAGATACGCAGTATTTT. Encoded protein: CSVVPPGFADTQYF.

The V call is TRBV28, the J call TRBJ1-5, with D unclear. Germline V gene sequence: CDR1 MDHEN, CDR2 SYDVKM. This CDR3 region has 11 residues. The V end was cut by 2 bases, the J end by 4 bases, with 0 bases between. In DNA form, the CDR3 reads TGTGCCAGCAGTTTAAATCAGCCCCAGCATTTT. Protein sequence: CASSLNQPQHF.